The clone carrying this TCR beta chain has a handful of counts. Its specificity is not known. Trimming left V 0 bases short and J 2 bases short, with 10 bases between. Germline V gene data show CDR1 as SGHRS and CDR2 as YFSETQ. The CDR3 covers 15 residues. This sample stems from a study of molecular identifiers for immune sequencing clone quantification. Study-level points and caveats: Identical barcode-sharing TCR molecules could lead to underestimated sizes for highly expanded clones.

One entry per CDR3 protein results from TCRdb running MiXCR on the PCR reads. The sample consists of about half a million distinct CDR3 sequences, roughly 26% of them appearing once. The gene calls are TRBV5-1 and TRBJ2-3; D uncertain. The sequence was obtained from a human donor in good health. Some libraries in this study had Jurkat cell RNA spiked in. The specimen sequenced was naive CD8+ T cells from blood, with Jurkat cell RNA spiked in. Subset denoted: FACS-sorted CD8+CD4-CCR7+CD45RA+ naive T cells. CDR3 protein: CASSLGLSSTDTQYF. CDR3 nucleotides: TGCGCCAGCAGCTTGGGCTTGAGTTCCACAGATACGCAGTATTTT.